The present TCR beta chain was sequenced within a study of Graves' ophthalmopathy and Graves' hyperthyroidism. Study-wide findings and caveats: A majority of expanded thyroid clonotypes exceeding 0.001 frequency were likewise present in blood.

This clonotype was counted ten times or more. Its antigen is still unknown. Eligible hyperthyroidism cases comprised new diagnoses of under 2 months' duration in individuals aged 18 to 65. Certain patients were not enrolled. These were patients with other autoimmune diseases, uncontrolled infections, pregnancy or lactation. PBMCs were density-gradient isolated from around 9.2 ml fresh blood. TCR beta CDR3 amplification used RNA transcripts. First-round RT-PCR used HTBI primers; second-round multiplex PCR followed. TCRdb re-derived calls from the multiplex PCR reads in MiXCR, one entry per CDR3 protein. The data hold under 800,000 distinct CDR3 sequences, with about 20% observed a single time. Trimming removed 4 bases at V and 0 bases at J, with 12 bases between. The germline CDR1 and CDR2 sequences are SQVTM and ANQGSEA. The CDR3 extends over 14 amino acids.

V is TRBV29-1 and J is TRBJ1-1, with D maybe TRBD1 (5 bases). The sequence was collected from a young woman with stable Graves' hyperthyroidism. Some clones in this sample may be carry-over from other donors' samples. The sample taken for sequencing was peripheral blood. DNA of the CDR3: TGCAGCGTTGTTGGGGCAGGGATGAACACTGAAGCTTTCTTT. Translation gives CSVVGAGMNTEAFF. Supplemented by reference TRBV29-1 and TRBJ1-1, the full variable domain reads SAVISQKPSRDICQRGTSLTIQCQVDSQVTMMFWYRQQPGQSLTLIATANQGSEATYESGFVIDKFPISRPNLTFSTLTVSNMSPEDSSIYLCSVVGAGMNTEAFFGQGTRLTVV.